The 30 T cell receptor beta chains presented below share a single source sample, sequenced in a study of T cell clonality in common variable immunodeficiency. TCRdb keeps only in-frame clones here, not all; method: immunoSEQ multiplex PCR. Listed for the sample are approximately 40,000 clones, none seen a single time. The sequencing sample was made of peripheral blood mononuclear cells. These receptors were taken from a person aged 18 to 70 in good health.

This clone occurred many times. An end of the junction does not agree with germline; a read error may underlie this. The sequence runs out 3 residues before the end of the CDR3; the remainder is reconstructed from the germline J gene. The chain uses TRBV4-2 and TRBJ2-2, with a tentative D call TRBD1 (6 bases). Germline CDR1 and CDR2: LGHNA and YNFKEQ. The CDR3 length is 15 residues. CDR3 bases read: TGCGCCAGCAGCCAAGAGACAGGTCGTGGCGGGGAG. Its translation is CASSQETGRGGE. The CDR3 in full is CASSQETGRGGELFF.

There are many counts of this clone. The CDR3 is cut off 3 residues early in the read; its end comes from the germline J gene. This rearrangement joins TRBV4-1 to TRBJ1-2, with D perhaps TRBD1 (6 bases). The CDR3 length is 18 residues. Germline V gene data show CDR1 as MGHRA and CDR2 as YSYEKL. Trimming took off 2 bases at V and 2 bases at J, with 21 bases between the two ends. The CDR3 reads CASSQHRLQGGRNYGYTF. The DNA read from the CDR3 is TGCGCCAGCAGCCAACACCGCCTACAGGGAGGAAGAAACTATGGC.

This clone was recorded many times. The read terminates 3 residues ahead of where the CDR3 ends, so the germline J gene completes it. The rearrangement links TRBV29-1 to TRBJ1-1; 9 bases are shared with TRBD1. The CDR3 is 15 amino acids. The V gene's germline CDR1 is SQVTM and CDR2 ANQGSEA. With V trimmed by 5 bases and J by 3 bases, 10 bases remained unmatched. CDR3 DNA, as far as it was read: TGCAGCGTTCGAGGGGGGACAGGGAGGGACACTGAA. Translating gives CSVRGGTGRDTE. Given in full, the CDR3 is CSVRGGTGRDTEAFF.

This clone came up many times. The read ends 3 residues shy of where the CDR3 ends; the end is completed using the germline J gene. This chain joins TRBV5-1 and TRBJ2-5; tentative D call: TRBD1 (6 bases). Germline CDR1 reads SGHRS; CDR2 reads YFSETQ. This CDR3 is 13 amino acids long. V lost 4 bases and J lost 3, with 10 bases in between. The CDR3 is CASSEPGEETQYF. The covered CDR3 bases are TGCGCCAGCAGCGAGCCAGGGGAAGAGACC.

In this sample, this clone turned up many times. The observed sequence ends 3 residues before the CDR3 terminus, with the missing tail filled in from the germline J gene. V and J are TRBV19 and TRBJ2-5; 7 bases match TRBD2. CDR3 length: 15 residues. The germline CDR1 and CDR2 sequences are LNHDA and SQIVND (reference sequence). After removal of 7 bases from V and 2 bases from J, the junction contained 10 bases not matched to a gene. The chain's CDR3 is CASMDAGRTQETQYF. Partial CDR3 DNA: TGTGCCAGTATGGATGCCGGGAGGACACAAGAGACC.

This clone was observed a handful of times. With the read ending 3 residues before the CDR3 end, the germline J gene is used to fill in that end. The rearrangement joins TRBV2 to TRBJ1-1; 9 bases line up with TRBD1. The V gene's germline CDR1 is SNHLY and CDR2 FYNNEI. The junction had 6 bases not matched to a gene; V was cut back by 6 bases and J by 4 bases. CDR3 length: 14 amino acids. CDR3 DNA (partial): TGTGCCAGCAGGAGGAGACAGGGGGGCACTGAA. Its protein is CASRRRQGGTE. The CDR3 reads in full as CASRRRQGGTEAFF.

This clone was observed at least ten times. The read ends 3 residues early relative to the CDR3; the germline J gene fills the gap. This rearrangement joins TRBV5-1 to TRBJ1-1; D is undetermined. Looked up from germline, CDR1 is SGHRS and CDR2 is YFSETQ. The CDR3 covers 14 residues. Trimming took off 0 bases at V and 3 bases at J, with 9 bases between the two ends. CDR3 in amino acids: CASSLGHSDTEAFF. CDR3 DNA (partial): TGCGCCAGCAGCTTGGGACACTCGGACACTGAA.

This clone was seen many times. Read coverage stops 3 residues before the CDR3 terminus; the germline J gene supplies the remainder. The V call is TRBV7-7, the J call TRBJ2-1; either TRBD1 or TRBD2 may supply D (5 bases each). The length of the CDR3 is 14 residues. Between the trimmed V and J ends, which lost 5 bases and 0 bases, there was a span of 8 bases. In germline, CDR1 is SSHAT, CDR2 FNYEAQ (reference sequence). The part of the CDR3 DNA that was read is TGTGCCAGCAGCGCAGGGAGCTCCTACAATGAG. This gives the protein CASSAGSSYNE. The whole CDR3 protein is CASSAGSSYNEQFF. Looking up the rest from reference TRBV7-7 and TRBJ2-1 gives the full variable domain: GAGVSQSPRYKVTKRGQDVTLRCDPISSHATLYWYQQALGQGPEFLTYFNYEAQPDKSGLPSDRFSAERPEGSISTLTIQRTEQRDSAMYRCASSAGSSYNEQFFGPGTRLTVL.

This clone has at least ten counts. The observed sequence ends 3 residues before the CDR3 terminus, with the missing tail filled in from the germline J gene. This sequence joins TRBV5-1 and TRBJ2-5, with a tentative D call TRBD1 (6 bases). Germline values: CDR1 SGHRS, CDR2 YFSETQ. Trimming took off 3 bases at V and 2 bases at J, with 14 bases between the two ends. This CDR3 comprises 15 residues. The CDR3 here is CASSSIGQNQETQYF. Partial CDR3 DNA: TGCGCCAGCAGCTCGATTGGACAGAATCAAGAGACC. Full variable domain (rest looked up from reference TRBV5-1 and TRBJ2-5): KAGVTQTPRYLIKTRGQQVTLSCSPISGHRSVSWYQQTPGQGLQFLFEYFSETQRNKGNFPGRFSGRQFSNSRSEMNVSTLELGDSALYLCASSSIGQNQETQYFGPGTRLLVL.

This clone occurred many times. The observed sequence ends 3 residues before the CDR3 terminus, with the missing tail filled in from the germline J gene. V usage is TRBV7-2 and J usage is TRBJ1-3, with D possibly being TRBD1 (5 bases). V was clipped by 5 bases and J by 2 bases, with 13 bases between them. Germline CDR1 SGHTA, CDR2 FQGNSA. The CDR3 is made up of 15 amino acids. The CDR3 spells CASSPRGPTGNTIYF. CDR3 DNA, as far as it was read: TGTGCCAGCAGCCCGCGGGGCCCCACTGGAAACACC.

This clone was recorded at least ten times. The read finishes 3 residues shy of the CDR3 end, and the germline J gene is used to complete it. The chain employs TRBV11-3 and TRBJ2-2; D gene uncertain. Trimming removed 3 bases from V and 3 bases from J, with 8 bases in between. Germline assignment: CDR1 SGHNT and CDR2 YENEEA. There are 14 residues in the CDR3. CDR3 DNA, as far as it was read: TGTGCCAGCAGCTTGACTCCGTACACCGGGGAG. The encoded protein is CASSLTPYTGE. From start to end, the CDR3 is CASSLTPYTGELFF.

This clone was detected ten times or more. With the read ending 3 residues before the CDR3 end, the germline J gene is used to fill in that end. The chain has TRBV4-1 and TRBJ2-2, with D tentatively TRBD2 (6 bases). Trimming left V 4 bases short and J 0 bases short, with 6 bases between. The CDR3 contains 14 residues. The germline V gene encodes CDR1 MGHRA and CDR2 YSYEKL. The DNA read from the CDR3 is TGCGCCAGCAGCCTAGCGGCGAACACCGGGGAG. This gives the protein CASSLAANTGE. The whole CDR3 sequence reads CASSLAANTGELFF.

This clone has ten or more counts. Sequencing ends 3 residues short of the CDR3 end; the germline J gene provides the rest. The chain couples TRBV20-1 to TRBJ2-1, with TRBD2 matching 10 bases. The CDR3 is 16 amino acids. Germline CDR1 and CDR2: DFQATT and SNEGSKA (reference sequence). V shed 3 bases, J shed 6 bases, and the junction held 11 bases outside the gene matches. Here the CDR3 reads CSASSLAGWGLNEQFF. The part of the CDR3 DNA that was read is TGCAGTGCTAGCTCACTAGCGGGATGGGGGCTCAATGAG.

This clone was counted many times. The sequence runs out 3 residues before the end of the CDR3; the remainder is reconstructed from the germline J gene. The chain recombines TRBV7-9 with TRBJ1-5; 7 positions match TRBD1. Germline CDR1 is SEHNR and CDR2 is FQNEAQ (reference sequence). V lost 0 bases and J lost 3; bases outside the gene matches: 2. The CDR3 has 15 amino acids. The CDR3 bases that were read are TGTGCCAGCAGCTTAGCAGGGGGCGCCAATCAGCCC. Protein: CASSLAGGANQP. In full, the CDR3 is CASSLAGGANQPQHF.

This clone showed up just a few times. Read data end 3 residues before the CDR3 end; the end is taken from the germline J gene. This chain uses TRBV4-2 with TRBJ2-7; weak D call: TRBD1 (5 bases). The germline gives CDR1 LGHNA, CDR2 YNFKEQ. The V end lost 0 bases, the J end lost 2 bases, and 17 bases lay between the germline ends. The CDR3 totals 17 residues. The covered CDR3 bases are TGTGCCAGCAGCCAAGAGGTACCGGCCCTGGGGCCCTACGAG. This gives the protein CASSQEVPALGPYE. The CDR3 as a whole reads CASSQEVPALGPYEQYF.

The sample holds many counts of this clone. The read finishes 3 residues shy of the CDR3 end, and the germline J gene is used to complete it. The V call is TRBV28, the J call TRBJ2-5, with 11 bases lining up with TRBD2. The CDR3 extends over 15 amino acids. V lost 5 bases to trimming and J lost 4 bases; unmatched junction nucleotides: 6. Germline CDR1 and CDR2: MDHEN and SYDVKM. This CDR3 is CASSILAGGIETQYF. The CDR3 bases that were read are TGTGCCAGCAGTATTTTAGCGGGAGGGATAGAGACC.

This clone was seen at least ten times. The sequence runs out 3 residues before the end of the CDR3; the remainder is reconstructed from the germline J gene. The chain has TRBV5-8 and TRBJ2-7, with D possibly being TRBD2 (6 bases). Germline lookup yields CDR1 SGHTS and CDR2 YDEGEE. Deletions cut 1 base from V and 2 bases from J, with 13 bases between. This CDR3 is 15 amino acids long. CDR3 bases read: TGTGCCAGCAGCTTGTTGGGACTCATCACCTACGAG. It is translated as CASSLLGLITYE. The full CDR3 sequence reads CASSLLGLITYEQYF. The full variable domain, completed using reference TRBV5-8 and TRBJ2-7, is EAGVTQSPTHLIKTRGQQATLRCSPISGHTSVYWYQQALGLGLQFLLWYDEGEERNRGNFPPRFSGRQFPNYSSELNVNALELEDSALYLCASSLLGLITYEQYFGPGTRLTVT.

This clone appeared a few times. CDR3 bases read: TGCGCCAGCAGCGCTACAAGCGGGAGAGGAAATGAG. Its translation is CASSATSGRGNE. Given in full, the CDR3 is CASSATSGRGNEQFF. The rearrangement links TRBV5-1 to TRBJ2-1; 8 bases map to TRBD2. Coverage ceases 3 residues before the CDR3 finishes, and the germline J gene fills in the end. The V segment lost 4 bases and the J segment 7 bases; nucleotides outside the gene matches: 10. This CDR3 region has 15 residues. Germline CDR1 is SGHRS and CDR2 is YFSETQ.

This clone was observed many times. Read sequence stops 3 residues before the CDR3 end, and the germline J gene provides the missing end. The chain links TRBV20-1 to TRBJ2-1; no clear D gene. CDR1 is DFQATT, CDR2 SNEGSKA, per germline (reference sequence). There are 17 residues in the CDR3. Deletions cut 4 bases from V and 0 bases from J, with 19 bases between. The CDR3 reads CSAIFPFEQISYNEQFF. CDR3 DNA (partial): TGCAGTGCTATTTTTCCCTTTGAACAGATCTCCTACAATGAG.

This clone was counted many times. The read finishes 3 residues shy of the CDR3 end, and the germline J gene is used to complete it. The chain joins TRBV6-4 to TRBJ1-2; 9 bases match TRBD1. Trimming cost V 3 bases and J 2 bases; bases outside gene matches: 4. Germline-derived CDR1 and CDR2 are MRHNA and SNTAGT. The CDR3 runs 15 residues. The CDR3 bases that were read are TGTGCCAGCAGTGAGACCGGACAGGGGAACTATGGC. Its protein product is CASSETGQGNYG. In full, the CDR3 reads CASSETGQGNYGYTF.

This clone has ten or more counts. The read terminates 3 residues ahead of where the CDR3 ends, so the germline J gene completes it. The chain is built from TRBV20-1 and TRBJ2-1; 11 bases are shared with TRBD2. J gave up 0 bases and V 0 bases, and 4 bases lay outside the gene matches. This CDR3 has 17 residues. Germline values: CDR1 DFQATT, CDR2 SNEGSKA (reference sequence). Partial CDR3 DNA: TGCAGTGCTAGAGATTCTAGCGGGGGGCGCTCCTACAATGAG. Encoded protein: CSARDSSGGRSYNE. The entire CDR3 protein is CSARDSSGGRSYNEQFF.

This clone came up many times. The read gets to within 3 residues of the CDR3 end, and the germline J gene fills in the rest. The gene calls are TRBV20-1 and TRBJ1-1; possible D gene TRBD1, 5 bases. CDR1 is DFQATT, CDR2 SNEGSKA, per germline (reference sequence). Trimming shortened V by 2 bases and J by 1 base, and 14 bases separated the two germline ends. The CDR3 runs 15 residues. This chain's CDR3 is CSARYAAGGNTEAFF. CDR3 DNA (partial): TGCAGTGCTAGATATGCCGCCGGGGGGAACACTGAA.

This clone showed up many times. The CDR3 end is not reached by the read, which stops 3 residues before it; the germline J gene fills it in. This chain uses TRBV4-1 with TRBJ2-5, with 9 nucleotides matching TRBD2. The CDR3 totals 16 residues. Germline assignment: CDR1 MGHRA and CDR2 YSYEKL. Germline trimming cut 4 bases from V and 2 bases from J; bases unmatched to any gene: 8. CDR3 region: CASSPRTSALQETQYF. The covered CDR3 bases are TGCGCCAGCAGCCCGCGGACTAGCGCGTTGCAAGAGACC.

The sample holds many counts of this clone. From the germline J gene comes the end of the CDR3, since the read stops 3 residues before it. This chain connects TRBV3-1 (or the pseudogene TRBV3-2) to TRBJ1-1, with D unresolved. Germline loops: CDR1 LGHDT, CDR2 YNNKEL (reference sequence). The CDR3 is made up of 16 amino acids. The V end was cut by 0 bases, the J end by 2 bases, with 13 bases between. The CDR3 is CASSQDSSHLNTEAFF. Partial CDR3 DNA: TGTGCCAGCAGCCAAGATTCTAGCCACTTAAACACTGAA.

This clone was detected ten times or more. The read gets to within 3 residues of the CDR3 end, and the germline J gene fills in the rest. The chain uses TRBV5-1 and TRBJ2-3; 7 bases match TRBD2. Germline-derived CDR1 and CDR2 are SGHRS and YFSETQ. The CDR3 is 15 residues long. Losses at the gene ends were 4 bases for V and 2 bases for J; bases not matched to a gene: 7. The CDR3 is CASSVGTTDTDTQYF. Incomplete CDR3 DNA: TGCGCCAGCAGCGTTGGGACTACAGACACAGATACG.

This clone was seen ten or more times. The sequenced fragment ends 3 residues before the CDR3 boundary, so the rest is inferred from the germline J gene. V is TRBV6-2 or TRBV6-3 and J is TRBJ1-1; D remains ambiguous. CDR3 length: 12 amino acids. Trimming stripped 4 bases from V and 3 bases from J, with 6 bases between. Germline-derived CDR1 and CDR2 are MNHEY and SVGEGT. CDR3 DNA (partial): TGTGCCAGCAGTTCGAGGTACACTGAA. This encodes CASSSRYTE. The entire CDR3 sequence reads CASSSRYTEAFF.

This clone showed up many times. The DNA ends 3 residues before the CDR3 does, and the rest of the CDR3 is filled in from the germline J gene. The rearrangement uses TRBV5-5 and TRBJ1-1, with 9 bases aligning to TRBD1. With 8 bases clipped from V and 4 bases from J, the junction kept 6 bases outside the gene matches. Germline V CDR1 and CDR2: SGHKS, YYEKEE (reference sequence). There are 13 residues in the CDR3. The sequenced part of the CDR3 DNA is TGTGCCAGTTTACAGGGGGCGACCACTGAA. Translation: CASLQGATTE. The complete CDR3 reads CASLQGATTEAFF.

At least ten counts were recorded for this clone. The read finishes 3 residues shy of the CDR3 end, and the germline J gene is used to complete it. J is TRBJ1-5 and V is TRBV7-9; a weak D match, TRBD1 (5 bases). The CDR3 extends over 15 amino acids. Trimming cost V 6 bases and J 3 bases, with 15 bases left between them. Germline V lookup: CDR1 SEHNR, CDR2 FQNEAQ (reference sequence). CDR3 DNA (partial): TGTGCCAGCAGTTCAGAACAGGAGTACAATCAGCCC. Translating gives CASSSEQEYNQP. In full, the CDR3 is CASSSEQEYNQPQHF.

Regarding this clone: The CDR3 end lies 3 residues beyond the end of the read and is filled in from the germline J gene. The chain has TRBV7-9 and TRBJ2-7; a weak D match, TRBD1 (6 bases). V lost 1 base to trimming and J lost 3 bases, with 10 bases between them. There are 14 residues in the CDR3. Per germline, CDR1 SEHNR and CDR2 FQNEAQ (reference sequence). The sequenced part of the CDR3 DNA is TGTGCCAGCAGCTTAGGGGGACACGGCTACGAG. Amino acids: CASSLGGHGYE. The full-length CDR3 reads as CASSLGGHGYEQYF. The variable domain in full, with the rest retrieved from reference TRBV7-9 and TRBJ2-7, is DTGVSQNPRHKITKRGQNVTFRCDPISEHNRLYWYRQTLGQGPEFLTYFQNEAQLEKSRLLSDRFSAERPKGSFSTLEIQRTEQGDSAMYLCASSLGGHGYEQYFGPGTRLTVT.

This clone has a count of ten or more. The CDR3 here is CASSITGDLNGYTF. CDR3 DNA (partial): TGTGCCAGTAGTATCACAGGGGACCTTAATGGC. The chain combines TRBV19 with TRBJ1-2; TRBD1 matches at 7 bases. Read coverage stops 3 residues before the CDR3 terminus; the germline J gene supplies the remainder. J gave up 6 bases and V 3 bases, and 7 bases lay outside the gene matches. From germline, CDR1 is LNHDA and CDR2 SQIVND (reference sequence). The CDR3 contains 14 residues.